This TCR beta chain was observed in a study of CD8 T cells in ankylosing spondylitis. Study findings and constraints: Some of these motif variants have turned up before, in reports on reactive arthritis synovial fluid and blood. Ankylosing spondylitis blood appeared to be characterized by a TCR beta motif of under ten highly homologous variants.

CDR3 size: 14 residues. Between the trimmed V and J ends, which lost 3 bases and 4 bases, there was a span of 11 bases. The germline CDR1 and CDR2 sequences are SGHRS and YFSETQ. The sample holds a few counts of this clonotype. Its antigen is undetermined. TCRdb itself ran the 5' RACE reads through MiXCR, one entry per CDR3 protein. The table lists about 190,000 distinct CDR3 sequences, approximately 12% of them singletons. The specimen was blood, either unsorted or a sorted T cell fraction (not recorded which). V usage is TRBV5-1 and J usage is TRBJ2-1; possible D gene TRBD1, 5 bases. The source of this sequence is a female donor with ankylosing spondylitis or in good health (not recorded which). The CDR3 sequence is CASSSGFTYNEQFF. The CDR3 DNA follows: TGCGCCAGCAGCTCAGGGTTCACGTACAATGAGCAGTTCTTC. Variable domain in full (rest from reference TRBV5-1 and TRBJ2-1): KAGVTQTPRYLIKTRGQQVTLSCSPISGHRSVSWYQQTPGQGLQFLFEYFSETQRNKGNFPGRFSGRQFSNSRSEMNVSTLELGDSALYLCASSSGFTYNEQFFGPGTRLTVL.